This T cell receptor (beta chain) was profiled in a study of regulatory T cells in long-lasting Graves disease. Time point described: newly diagnosed GD, antithyroid drugs for less than 3 months. Researchers made the TCR library from RNA that was extracted from PBMCs. This clonotype was seen a few times. Its antigen remains unidentified. CDR3 length equals 16 residues. Trimming cost V 3 bases and J 5 bases; bases outside gene matches: 5. CDR1 and CDR2 (germline): KGHSH, LQKENI. Findings and caveats of the study: A greater number of public clonotypes (around 2,700) was shared by persistent patients than by new patients (around 960).

Sequencing libraries for TCR beta were prepared with iRepertoire HTBI primers and Arm-PCR of CDR3 regions. TCRdb itself ran the multiplex PCR reads through MiXCR, one entry per CDR3 protein. The sample lists more than 300,000 distinct CDR3 sequences, around 15% occurring once. This TCR was recovered from a female donor with Graves disease. Here the sequenced sample was peripheral blood mononuclear cells (PBMCs), taken at new diagnosis, from a patient treated with antithyroid drugs. This chain links TRBV18 with TRBJ2-1, with TRBD2 matching over 12 bases. The CDR3 loop reads CASSPTSSGRDNEQFF. CDR3 DNA sequence: TGTGCCAGCTCACCCACATCTAGCGGGAGGGACAATGAGCAGTTCTTC.